This entry lists 25 T cell receptor beta chains sequenced from one sample in a study of blood T cells in healthy people across ages (dated by TCRdb to about 2015). The library was generated by 5' RACE. Reads for this sample came from an Illumina HiSeq 2500. The second PCR ran for roughly 7 to 11 cycles and used a J-beta primer mix along with a sample-barcoded 5' primer. TCRdb itself trimmed the public reads at Q25 with fastp, ran MiXCR and retained productive beta chains. Under each unique CDR3 protein, matching rows form one entry showing the most common genes and DNA. The sample data list over 950,000 distinct CDR3 sequences, and around two fifths of these were observed just once. The ten largest clones capture 13% of the sample. The sample consisted of blood. Receptors originate from a man aged 18-30 years in good health.

This clonotype occurred a few times. The chain recombines TRBV4-2 with TRBJ1-4; D gene uncertain. Germline V lookup: CDR1 LGHNA, CDR2 YNFKEQ. The germline V and J ends were trimmed by 4 bases and 8 bases, with 14 bases remaining between them. The CDR3 runs to 14 residues. Here the CDR3 reads CASSPGYLIEKLFF. CDR3 DNA sequence: TGTGCCAGCAGCCCCGGGTACCTGATAGAAAAACTGTTTTTT.

This chain links TRBV29-1 with TRBJ1-2, with D uncertain. This CDR3 region has 13 residues. CDR1 and CDR2 (germline): SQVTM, ANQGSEA. V dropped 1 base and J dropped 6 bases, with 12 bases sitting between them. CDR3 sequence reads: CSVEGQAWDGYTF. CDR3 sequence (DNA): TGCAGCGTTGAAGGCCAGGCCTGGGATGGCTACACCTTC.

The rearrangement uses TRBV4-3 and TRBJ2-1; 7 nucleotides match TRBD1. Germline loops: CDR1 LGHNA, CDR2 YSLEER. J gave up 15 bases and V 0 bases, and 8 bases lay outside the gene matches. This CDR3 contains 13 residues. Here the CDR3 DNA reads TGCGCCAGCAGCCAAGATCGACAGGGAAGACTGTTCTTC. This gives the protein CASSQDRQGRLFF.

This rearrangement joins TRBV12-3 or TRBV12-4 to TRBJ2-3; D unresolved. The CDR3 runs to 15 residues. Trimming took off 6 bases at V and 1 base at J, with 14 bases between the two ends. CDR3 loop: CASSLSLPGTDTQYF. The CDR3 DNA follows: TGTGCCAGCAGCTTAAGCCTACCTGGCACAGATACGCAGTATTTT.

The chain recombines TRBV2 with TRBJ2-4, with 9 bases matching TRBD1. The V segment lost 5 bases and the J segment 6 bases; nucleotides outside the gene matches: 8. The length of the CDR3 is 15 residues. Germline loops: CDR1 SNHLY, CDR2 FYNNEI. The CDR3: CASSPGQGSGNIQYF. The CDR3 DNA reads TGTGCCAGCAGTCCCGGACAGGGGAGTGGAAACATTCAGTACTTC.

This clonotype was found a few times. The V call is TRBV12-3 or TRBV12-4, the J call TRBJ1-5, with D tentatively TRBD1 (6 bases). Trimming left V 5 bases short and J 4 bases short, with 24 bases between. The CDR3 has 18 residues. The CDR3 nucleotides read TGTGCCAGCAGTCCCAACATGGGGGGCGGGTGGGGAAATCAGCCCCAGCATTTT. Translation: CASSPNMGGGWGNQPQHF.

This clonotype was seen more than once but under ten times. V gene TRBV20-1 combines with J gene TRBJ1-2; 8 bases map to TRBD1. Losses at the gene ends were 2 bases for V and 6 bases for J; bases not matched to a gene: 8. The length of the CDR3 is 14 residues. Germline CDR1 is DFQATT and CDR2 is SNEGSKA (reference sequence). CDR3 coding DNA: TGCAGTGCTAGATTCGGACAGGGAGGCAATGGCTACACCTTC. Its translation is CSARFGQGGNGYTF.

This chain uses TRBV20-1 with TRBJ1-4; maybe TRBD1 (6 bases). The CDR3 has 14 residues. The germline V gene has CDR1 DFQATT and CDR2 SNEGSKA (reference sequence). The V and J ends lost 3 bases and 8 bases respectively, with 16 bases between them. CDR3 in amino acids: CSASSGAVGEKLFF. The DNA for the CDR3 is TGCAGTGCTAGTTCGGGGGCGGTGGGGGAAAAACTGTTTTTT.

This clonotype occurred a few times. The chain joins TRBV12-3 or TRBV12-4 to TRBJ2-5; TRBD2 agrees at 7 bases. The CDR3 has 15 residues. V dropped 7 bases and J dropped 2; count of bases not matched to a gene: 10. CDR3: CASTVGLAEQETQYF. DNA of the CDR3: TGTGCCAGCACCGTAGGGCTAGCGGAACAAGAGACCCAGTACTTC.

V usage is TRBV4-3 and J usage is TRBJ2-5; D is unclear. The ends were cut back, 3 bases at V and 11 bases at J, with 22 bases in the middle. Germline values: CDR1 LGHNA, CDR2 YSLEER. The CDR3 sequence is 15 residues long. The CDR3 here is CASSHVGSSYNEQYF. CDR3 DNA: TGCGCCAGCAGCCACGTTGGCAGCTCCTACAATGAGCAGTACTTC.

The V call is TRBV13, the J call TRBJ1-1, with TRBD1 as a possible D gene (6 bases). This CDR3 spans 14 amino acids. Germline lookup yields CDR1 PRHDT and CDR2 FYEKMQ (reference sequence). V lost 3 bases and J 4 bases, leaving 12 bases between the germline ends. In nucleotides, the CDR3 is TGTGCCAGCAGCTTCCGGGCGGGGGCCACTGAAGCTTTCTTT. This translates into CASSFRAGATEAFF.

The chain combines TRBV7-2 with TRBJ2-3; 14 bases line up with TRBD2. Losses at the gene ends were 4 bases for V and 5 bases for J; bases not matched to a gene: 14. Per the germline V gene, CDR1 is SGHTA and CDR2 is FQGNSA. The CDR3 spans 19 residues. CDR3 sequence reads: CASSSDPRLAGGPVDTQYF. CDR3 nucleotides: TGTGCCAGCAGCTCGGATCCAAGACTAGCGGGGGGGCCGGTAGATACGCAGTATTTT.

A few counts support this clonotype. The chain joins TRBV10-3 to TRBJ1-2; D gene unclear. Per germline, CDR1 ENHRY and CDR2 SYGVKD. CDR3 length: 12 amino acids. Trimming stripped 10 bases from V and 2 bases from J, with 11 bases between. CDR3 loop: CASQTANYGYTF. The CDR3 DNA sequence: TGTGCCAGCCAAACAGCGAACTATGGCTACACCTTC.

V is TRBV20-1 and J is TRBJ1-3, with TRBD1 matching 7 bases. Germline loops: CDR1 DFQATT, CDR2 SNEGSKA (reference sequence). This CDR3 contains 14 residues. After removal of 0 bases from V and 3 bases from J, the junction contained 2 bases not matched to a gene. The DNA of the CDR3 is TGCAGTGCTAGAGAGGGGGACAGTGGAAACACCATATATTTT. Protein product: CSAREGDSGNTIYF.

The chain employs TRBV4-3 and TRBJ2-2; D remains unclear. There are 16 residues in the CDR3. V was pared by 0 bases and J by 5 bases, with 13 bases between. Germline-derived CDR1 and CDR2 are LGHNA and YSLEER. The CDR3 loop is CASSQEVGMLTGELFF. CDR3 coding DNA: TGCGCCAGCAGCCAAGAAGTAGGGATGCTGACCGGGGAGCTGTTTTTT.

This clonotype was picked up one time. The genes are TRBV6-2 or TRBV6-3 and TRBJ2-1; weak D call: TRBD2 (6 bases). This CDR3 has 17 residues. Germline-derived CDR1 and CDR2 are MNHEY and SVGEGT. V was cut by 6 bases and J by 8 bases, with 26 bases left in between. The CDR3 spells CASSSPQGRVGGDEQFF. DNA of the CDR3: TGTGCCAGCAGCTCCCCCCAGGGACGTGTGGGCGGGGATGAGCAGTTCTTC.

This clonotype was counted a few times. The J gene is TRBJ1-1, the V gene TRBV7-3; D might be TRBD1 (6 bases). The CDR3 is 15 residues long. Looked up from germline, CDR1 is SGHTA and CDR2 is FQGTGA. V lost 5 bases, J lost 4 bases, and 17 bases lay in between. The CDR3 loop reads CASSKSRGTLTEAFF. The CDR3 DNA reads TGTGCCAGCAGCAAATCGAGGGGGACCCTCACTGAAGCTTTCTTT.

Concerning this clonotype: An end of the junction does not agree with germline; a read error may underlie this. The chain is built from TRBV6-5 and TRBJ1-2; the D gene is possibly TRBD1 (6 bases). This CDR3 has 14 residues. The V gene's germline CDR1 is MNHEY and CDR2 SVGAGI. The DNA for the CDR3 is TGTGCCGGCAGGCCAGCCTCAGGGGTCTGGGGCTACACCTTC. Encoded protein: CAGRPASGVWGYTF.

This clonotype was counted a few times. The chain combines TRBV12-3 or TRBV12-4 with TRBJ1-2; D perhaps matches TRBD1 (5 bases). The CDR3 runs 14 residues. The germline V and J ends were trimmed by 3 bases and 4 bases, with 12 bases remaining between them. The CDR3 protein is CASSLKGRTYGYTF. The CDR3 DNA follows: TGTGCCAGCAGTTTGAAGGGACGGACCTATGGCTACACCTTC.

This clonotype was detected many times. V gene TRBV29-1 combines with J gene TRBJ2-1; D gene unclear. This CDR3 comprises 12 residues. Germline assignment: CDR1 SQVTM and CDR2 ANQGSEA. The ends were cut back, 0 bases at V and 11 bases at J, with 11 bases in the middle. CDR3 in amino acids: CSVEEGQRKQFF. CDR3 in DNA: TGCAGCGTTGAAGAGGGCCAGCGTAAGCAGTTCTTC.

This clonotype has more than one count but fewer than ten. The junction departs from germline at one end; a sequencing error may be responsible. The chain has TRBV9 and TRBJ1-1; unclear D gene. CDR1 SGDLS and CDR2 YYNGEE come from the germline V gene. CDR3 length: 12 amino acids. The CDR3 region is CVSSPLSTEAFF. CDR3 in DNA: TGTGTCAGCAGCCCCTTGTCAACTGAAGCTTTCTTT.

The rearrangement links TRBV7-2 to TRBJ2-7, with D tentatively TRBD1 (5 bases). The V end was cut by 0 bases, the J end by 0 bases, with 9 bases between. The CDR3 is 15 amino acids. Germline lookup yields CDR1 SGHTA and CDR2 FQGNSA. The CDR3 loop reads CASSLAGRDSYEQYF. The CDR3 nucleotides are TGTGCCAGCAGCTTAGCGGGCAGGGACTCCTACGAGCAGTACTTC.

In this sample, this clonotype turned up a few times. The rearrangement uses TRBV11-1 and TRBJ1-1; D unresolved. The CDR3 loop spans 12 amino acids. Germline V gene lookup returns CDR1 SGHAT and CDR2 FQDESV (reference sequence). Trimming removed 7 bases at V and 4 bases at J, with 10 bases between. The CDR3 region has the DNA TGTGCCAGCATGGGCGAAAGCACTGAAGCTTTCTTT. Protein sequence: CASMGESTEAFF.

The chain uses TRBV3-1 and TRBJ2-5; TRBD2 is a possible D gene (6 bases). V lost 1 base to trimming and J lost 1 base, with 22 bases between them. CDR1 and CDR2 from the germline V gene are LGHDT and YNNKEL (reference sequence). This CDR3 has 19 amino acids. In nucleotides, the CDR3 is TGTGCCAGCAGCCAAGCACAGTTCGGAGGGGCGCCCGTCCAAGAGACCCAGTACTTC. Translated, it gives CASSQAQFGGAPVQETQYF.

This clonotype was observed a handful of times. The chain couples TRBV28 to TRBJ1-1; D is undetermined. CDR3 length: 14 amino acids. V dropped 7 bases and J dropped 2 bases, with 14 bases sitting between them. Germline V CDR1 and CDR2: MDHEN, SYDVKM. CDR3 in amino acids: CASIFADANTEAFF. CDR3 coding DNA: TGTGCCAGCATTTTCGCCGACGCAAACACTGAAGCTTTCTTT.